The entry below gives a single T cell receptor beta chain sequence along with its context. Its antigen is not known. The data were obtained in a study of human T cells and chemical hapten exposure. TCRdb fed the RACE reads into MiXCR, producing one record per CDR3 protein. This sample yields about 98,000 distinct CDR3 sequences, of which 10% to 13% are seen a single time; around 3.1% belongs to the top ten. Study conclusions and caveats: Significantly more large CDR3 similarity clusters were formed by expanded TCRs than by controls. Patch test score was positively correlated with the counts of PT1 expanded TCRs.

The germline CDR1 and CDR2 sequences are SQVTM and ANQGSEA. CDR3 length equals 13 residues. Trimming removed 3 bases from V and 6 bases from J, with 12 bases in between. Time point given: pre-sensitization, week 0. The treatment: therapeutic diphenylcyclopropenone sensitization with weekly scalp DPC. Non-pregnant alopecia patients aged 18 to 70, suitable for DPC therapy. The specimen comprised whole blood, sampled in connection with sensitization to the hapten diphenylcyclopropenone (DPC). The sequence derives from a woman aged 55 to 70 with alopecia areata. Some clones in this sample may be carry-over from other donors' samples. This chain links TRBV29-1 with TRBJ2-1, with unresolved D. CDR3 protein: CSVEGHQVNEQFF. CDR3 sequence (DNA): TGCAGCGTTGAGGGTCATCAGGTCAATGAGCAGTTCTTC.